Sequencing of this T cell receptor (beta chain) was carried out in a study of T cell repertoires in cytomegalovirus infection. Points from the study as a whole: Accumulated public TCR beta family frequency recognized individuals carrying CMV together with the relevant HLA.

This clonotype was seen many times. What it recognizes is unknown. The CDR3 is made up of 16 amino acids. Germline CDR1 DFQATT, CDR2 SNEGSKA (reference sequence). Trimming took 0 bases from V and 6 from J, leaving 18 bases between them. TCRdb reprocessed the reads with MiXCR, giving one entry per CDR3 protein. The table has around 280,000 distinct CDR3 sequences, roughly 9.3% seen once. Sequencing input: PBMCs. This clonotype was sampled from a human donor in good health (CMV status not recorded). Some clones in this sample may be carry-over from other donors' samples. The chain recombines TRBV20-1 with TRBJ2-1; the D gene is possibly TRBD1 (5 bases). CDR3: CSARDLRLRQGNEQFF. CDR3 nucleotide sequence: TGCAGTGCTAGAGATCTGCGGTTGCGTCAGGGCAATGAGCAGTTCTTC.